This section outlines one TCR beta chain sequence together with its context. Its antigen is undetermined. This table comes from immunoSEQ multiplex PCR, and its TCRdb copy is limited to in-frame clones, with some not included. The table records about 120,000 clones, 70% to 90% of them present only once. The analysis combined second doses at about 4 or about 12 weeks. The record originates from a study of T cell responses to AZD1222 COVID-19 vaccine. Study-wide results and limits: Among the donors, most were white British and more were female, and clonal diversity was possibly underestimated. Spike-specific TCR breadth and depth rose after two AZD1222 doses.

The specimen was peripheral blood, collected 28 days after the second AZD1222 dose. This TCR was sampled from an adult who received the AZD1222 COVID-19 vaccine.

The chain's CDR3 is CASSGGTGVETQYF. In nucleotides, the CDR3 is TGTGCCAGCAGCGGCGGGACAGGGGTGGAGACCCAGTACTTC. J is TRBJ2-5 and V is TRBV2, with 10 bases lining up with TRBD1. The CDR3 extends over 14 amino acids. From germline, CDR1 is SNHLY and CDR2 FYNNEI. J lost 5 bases, V lost 6 bases, and 6 bases had no gene match.